This TCR beta chain was captured by sequencing in a study of glioma-infiltrating T cells. Broader study findings: Tissue-blood divergence was below expectation in non-neoplastic patients, above in gliomas. Tissue and blood shared very few CDR3 sequences.

Using RNA template, CDR3s of TCR alpha and beta were amplified with iRepertoire arm-PCR. One-step reverse transcription and amplification started from about 100-400 ng of tissue mRNA or PBMC total RNA. TCRdb analysed the multiplex PCR reads with MiXCR anew, one entry per CDR3 protein. Among 20,000 to 25,000 distinct CDR3 sequences, about 22% were seen once, and the ten largest hold around 13%. This clonotype has ten or more counts. The antigen remains unidentified. The CDR3 is 15 amino acids. Germline CDR1 reads MNHNS; CDR2 reads SASEGT. Trimming shortened V by 3 bases and J by 2 bases, and 11 bases separated the two germline ends.

This rearrangement joins TRBV6-1 to TRBJ2-1; D remains ambiguous. The TCR was taken from a human donor with low-grade glioma or glioblastoma, undergoing nonglioma brain surgery, or in good health (not recorded which). Sequencing was done on a sample of glioma tissue, nonneoplastic brain tissue, or PBMCs (not recorded which). CDR3 coding DNA: TGTGCCAGCAGTGACCCCGACTTAGCCTACAATGAGCAGTTCTTC. It codes for CASSDPDLAYNEQFF.